What follows are 32 T cell receptor beta chains derived from one specimen sequenced in a study of blood T cell repertoires in COVID-19. Clones were read by immunoSEQ multiplex PCR, and TCRdb kept only the in-frame ones, dropping some. The top ten hold roughly 2.9% of the sample, which has about 130,000 clones, about 89% seen once. The sequencing sample was made of peripheral blood. These receptor sequences come from a man aged 60-69 years with active or convalescent COVID-19.

This clone has a handful of counts. The chain employs TRBV6-5 and TRBJ2-1; D gene ambiguous. Germline loops: CDR1 MNHEY, CDR2 SVGAGI. The CDR3 is 13 residues long. V lost 8 bases to trimming and J lost 2 bases, with 10 bases between them. CDR3 sequence (DNA): TGTGCCAGCGTAGCAATCCCCTACAATGAGCAGTTCTTC. Amino acids: CASVAIPYNEQFF.

The gene calls are TRBV3-1 (or the pseudogene TRBV3-2) and TRBJ1-5; D not certain. Trimming took off 0 bases at V and 10 bases at J, with 19 bases between the two ends. The CDR3 is 16 amino acids. Germline-derived CDR1 and CDR2 are LGHDT and YNNKEL (reference sequence). The CDR3 bases are TGTGCCAGCAGCCAAGACCCCGCTGCGTCGCGTGGTCCCCAGCATTTT. This translates into CASSQDPAASRGPQHF.

The chain combines TRBV15 with TRBJ2-7, with a tentative D call TRBD1 (6 bases). V lost 2 bases to trimming and J lost 7 bases, with 21 bases between them. In germline, CDR1 is LNHNV, CDR2 YYDKDF (reference sequence). The CDR3 consists of 16 residues. CDR3 nucleotide sequence: TGTGCCACCAGCAGAAAACTCAGGATACCCCAGGGGGAGCAGTACTTC. It specifies CATSRKLRIPQGEQYF.

This chain uses TRBV15 with TRBJ1-5, with TRBD1 identical over 7 bases. V trimming: 0 bases; J trimming: 7 bases; junction bases outside the gene matches: 6. Germline CDR1 LNHNV, CDR2 YYDKDF (reference sequence). The CDR3 extends over 15 amino acids. This chain's CDR3 is CATSRDGQVRQPQHF. Written as DNA, the CDR3 is TGTGCCACCAGCAGAGATGGACAGGTCAGACAGCCCCAGCATTTT.

In nucleotides, the CDR3 is TGTGCCTGCCTACTAGCGGGAGGGCCAGACGGGGAGCTGTTTTTT. It yields the protein CACLLAGGPDGELFF. The rearrangement links TRBV30 to TRBJ2-2, with TRBD2 identical over 13 bases. The CDR3 extends over 15 amino acids. The V and J ends lost 6 bases and 7 bases, in that order; junction bases with no gene match: 8. CDR1 GTSNPN and CDR2 SVGIG come from the germline V gene (reference sequence).

J is TRBJ1-5 and V is TRBV21-1; TRBD1, the table's D call, was not compared with the DNA. TRBV21-1 is a known pseudogene. There are 17 residues in the CDR3. The CDR3 nucleotides read TGTGCCAGCAGCAAACGGGCAGGGGGGTATAGCAATCAGCCCCAGCATTTT. It specifies CASSKRAGGYSNQPQHF.

This clone came up once. The chain is built from TRBV18 and TRBJ2-6; 8 bases align to TRBD1. Germline CDR1 is KGHSH and CDR2 is LQKENI. After removal of 4 bases from V and 3 bases from J, the junction contained 14 bases not matched to a gene. There are 19 residues in the CDR3. CDR3 in amino acids: CASSRTQGVSEGGANVLTF. DNA for the CDR3: TGTGCCAGCTCACGGACACAGGGGGTATCAGAAGGTGGGGCCAACGTCCTGACTTTC.

The chain joins TRBV6-1 to TRBJ2-1, with D possibly being TRBD2 (5 bases). Germline V gene sequence: CDR1 MNHNS, CDR2 SASEGT. V was shortened by 4 bases and J by 8 bases, with 21 bases between the two germline ends. This CDR3 spans 16 amino acids. The CDR3 DNA follows: TGTGCCAGCAGTGCAACGTCGGGGTACAGTAGCGATGAGCAGTTCTTC. This gives the protein CASSATSGYSSDEQFF.

The V call is TRBV2, the J call TRBJ1-3; D is unresolved. Trimming took 2 bases from V and 0 from J, leaving 2 bases between them. Germline values: CDR1 SNHLY, CDR2 FYNNEI. The CDR3 is 13 residues long. CDR3 loop: CASSEYSGNTIYF. CDR3 nucleotide sequence: TGTGCCAGCAGTGAATACTCTGGAAACACCATATATTTT.

V gene TRBV7-3 combines with J gene TRBJ1-2, with D possibly matching TRBD1 (6 bases). The CDR3 is 13 amino acids. V lost 6 bases and J lost 5, with 13 bases in between. CDR1 SGHTA and CDR2 FQGTGA come from the germline V gene. CDR3: CASSLGGSYGYTF. The DNA for the CDR3 is TGTGCCAGCAGTTTAGGGGGGAGTTATGGCTACACCTTC.

The V call is TRBV6-2 or TRBV6-3, the J call TRBJ1-2; 9 bases align to TRBD1. Germline values: CDR1 MNHEY, CDR2 SVGEGT. V was pared by 2 bases and J by 4 bases, with 2 bases of the junction left unmatched. The CDR3 length is 14 residues. For the CDR3, the DNA is TGTGCCAGCAGTTACGGGACAGGGACCTATGGCTACACCTTC. Amino acid sequence: CASSYGTGTYGYTF.

The V gene is TRBV28, the J gene TRBJ2-7, with 16 bases matching TRBD2. V shed 3 bases and J 5 bases; nucleotides not matched to a gene: 10. This CDR3 contains 18 residues. CDR1 MDHEN and CDR2 SYDVKM come from the germline V gene. Here the CDR3 reads CASSFPGLAGGPLDEQYF. CDR3 coding DNA: TGTGCCAGCAGTTTCCCGGGACTAGCGGGAGGGCCTCTCGACGAGCAGTACTTC.

This chain uses TRBV11-2 with TRBJ2-5; TRBD2 agrees at 11 bases. CDR3 length: 16 residues. CDR1 and CDR2 (germline): SGHAT, FQNNGV. The trim removed 3 bases at V and 0 bases at J, leaving 3 bases unmatched. The CDR3 coding sequence is TGTGCCAGCAGCTTGGGGACTAGCGGAGACCAAGAGACCCAGTACTTC. Translation: CASSLGTSGDQETQYF.

The chain is built from TRBV19 and TRBJ2-5, with D perhaps matching TRBD1 (6 bases). Trimming stripped 5 bases from V and 1 base from J, with 14 bases between. Germline V gives CDR1 LNHDA, CDR2 SQIVND (reference sequence). CDR3 length equals 15 residues. The CDR3 DNA reads TGTGCCAGTAGTGTGGACAGATTATTCCAAGAGACCCAGTACTTC. It specifies CASSVDRLFQETQYF.

The chain uses TRBV6-6 and TRBJ1-2; 9 bases align to TRBD1. This CDR3 contains 14 residues. Germline V gene lookup returns CDR1 MNHNY and CDR2 SVGAGI (reference sequence). The ends lost 6 bases at V and 3 bases at J; junction bases unmatched: 5. CDR3 in DNA: TGTGCCAGCAGGACTCGACAGGGGGACTATGGCTACACCTTC. Translation gives CASRTRQGDYGYTF.

This rearrangement joins TRBV10-3 to TRBJ1-2; 7 nucleotides line up with TRBD1. J gave up 5 bases and V 2 bases, and 5 bases lay outside the gene matches. The CDR3 spans 14 residues. The germline V gene encodes CDR1 ENHRY and CDR2 SYGVKD. CDR3 nucleotides: TGTGCCATCAGTGAGGACAGGGAAAGGTATGGCTACACCTTC. Protein sequence: CAISEDRERYGYTF.

Points on this clone: The junction differs from germline at one of its ends, possibly a read error. The V gene is TRBV28, the J gene TRBJ2-7; tentatively, D is TRBD2 (6 bases). Germline loops: CDR1 MDHEN, CDR2 SYDVKM. The CDR3 contains 12 residues. The CDR3 region is CASSSASEKYHF. CDR3 DNA: TGTGCCAGCAGTTCAGCTAGCGAGAAATACCACTTC. Combining the CDR3 with reference TRBV28 and TRBJ2-7 gives the whole variable domain DVKVTQSSRYLVKRTGEKVFLECVQDMDHENMFWYRQDPGLGLRLIYFSYDVKMKEKGDIPEGYSVSREKKERFSLILESASTNQTSMYLCASSSASEKYHFGPGTRLTVT.

This clone was detected once. The junction and the germline gene differ at one end; a read error may be behind it. The chain combines TRBV6-5 with TRBJ1-2, with D possibly being TRBD1 (5 bases). The CDR3 is made up of 15 amino acids. Germline V CDR1 and CDR2: MNHEY, SVGAGI. The CDR3 region is CASIYLSGAGYGYTF. In DNA, the CDR3 is TGTGCCAGCATTTACTTAAGCGGGGCCGGCTATGGCTACACCTTC.

CDR3 sequence (DNA): TGTGCCAGCAGCTTAGCGTCGGGGAATCAGCCCCAGCATTTT. Protein product: CASSLASGNQPQHF. The chain is built from TRBV7-9 and TRBJ1-5; the D is unclear. There are 14 residues in the CDR3. CDR1 SEHNR and CDR2 FQNEAQ come from the germline V gene (reference sequence). V dropped 0 bases and J dropped 4 bases, with 7 bases sitting between them.

The chain recombines TRBV20-1 with TRBJ2-5; D is undetermined. In germline, CDR1 is DFQATT, CDR2 SNEGSKA (reference sequence). The CDR3 is 11 amino acids. Trimming left V 7 bases short and J 1 base short, with 7 bases between. Here the CDR3 reads CSGLLQETQYF. CDR3 nucleotides: TGCAGTGGGCTTCTCCAAGAGACCCAGTACTTC.

The J gene is TRBJ1-4, the V gene TRBV19; perhaps TRBD1 as D (6 bases). This CDR3 comprises 15 residues. Germline-derived CDR1 and CDR2 are LNHDA and SQIVND (reference sequence). V lost 5 bases to trimming and J lost 0 bases, with 10 bases between them. The CDR3 spells CASSPRQATNEKLFF. The CDR3, as DNA: TGTGCCAGTAGTCCCAGACAGGCAACTAATGAAAAACTGTTTTTT.

The V gene is TRBV6-5, the J gene TRBJ2-5; 11 bases are shared with TRBD2. CDR1 and CDR2 from the germline V gene are MNHEY and SVGAGI. The CDR3 length is 14 residues. J was trimmed by 4 bases and V by 5 bases; bases with no gene match: 3. Here the CDR3 reads CASSPTSGVETQYF. CDR3 nucleotides: TGTGCCAGCAGTCCGACTAGCGGGGTAGAGACCCAGTACTTC.

The chain couples TRBV30 to TRBJ1-1; D gene unclear. Trimming took 2 bases from V and 1 from J, leaving 5 bases between them. Germline V gives CDR1 GTSNPN, CDR2 SVGIG (reference sequence). CDR3 size: 12 residues. CDR3 in DNA: TGTGCCTGGAGTCTTTGGAACACTGAAGCTTTCTTT. Translating gives CAWSLWNTEAFF.

V is TRBV3-1 (or the pseudogene TRBV3-2) and J is TRBJ1-1, with 7 positions matching TRBD1. Germline-derived CDR1 and CDR2 are LGHDT and YNNKEL (reference sequence). The CDR3 totals 14 residues. The V and J ends lost 6 bases and 2 bases, in that order; junction bases with no gene match: 6. In nucleotides, the CDR3 is TGTGCCAGCAGTCATCGGGACAGAAACACTGAAGCTTTCTTT. Encoded protein: CASSHRDRNTEAFF.

This rearrangement joins TRBV6-5 to TRBJ2-7; 11 positions agree with TRBD2. Germline lookup yields CDR1 MNHEY and CDR2 SVGAGI. The CDR3 has 15 residues. V gave up 7 bases and J gave up 3 bases; unmatched junction bases: 8. The CDR3 loop is CASTHLAGGYYEQYF. The CDR3 DNA is TGTGCCAGCACCCACCTAGCGGGAGGATACTACGAGCAGTACTTC.

This clone was observed once. The J gene is TRBJ2-1, the V gene TRBV5-4; a possible D gene is TRBD1 (5 bases). The V end lost 4 bases, the J end lost 4 bases, and 15 bases lay between the germline ends. The germline CDR1 and CDR2 sequences are SGHNT and YYREEE (reference sequence). The CDR3 has 15 residues. The CDR3 reads CASSPGTGPYNEQFF. The CDR3 coding sequence is TGTGCCAGCAGCCCAGGCACAGGTCCTTACAATGAGCAGTTCTTC.

The DNA of the CDR3 is TGTGCCACCAGCGCCCGGCCCCCGGGGAATGAGCAGTTCTTC. Protein product: CATSARPPGNEQFF. The chain links TRBV15 to TRBJ2-1; D possibly corresponds to TRBD2 (5 bases). V was clipped by 5 bases and J by 7 bases, with 15 bases between them. Germline values: CDR1 LNHNV, CDR2 YYDKDF (reference sequence). This CDR3 is 14 amino acids long. The variable domain in full, completed from reference TRBV15 and TRBJ2-1, reads DAMVIQNPRYQVTQFGKPVTLSCSQTLNHNVMYWYQQKSSQAPKLLFHYYDKDFNNEADTPDNFQSRRPNTSFCFLDIRSPGLGDTAMYLCATSARPPGNEQFFGPGTRLTVL.

V gene TRBV6-2 or TRBV6-3 combines with J gene TRBJ2-2; maybe TRBD2 (6 bases). The CDR3 is made up of 19 amino acids. CDR1 is MNHEY and CDR2 is SVGEGT in the germline V gene. V lost 6 bases, J lost 8 bases, and 31 bases lay in between. The CDR3 nucleotides are TGTGCCAGCAGCCCTCCACTCAGACTAGATGGGGATGGAGAGGGGGAGCTGTTTTTT. Its translation: CASSPPLRLDGDGEGELFF.

Turning to this clone: This CDR3 is also generated by other DNA sequences in the sample. This rearrangement joins TRBV14 to TRBJ2-5, with D unclear. CDR1 is SGHDN, CDR2 FVKESK, per germline. V lost 0 bases, J lost 7 bases, and 6 bases lay in between. The CDR3 spans 12 residues. The CDR3 is CASSQDRVTQYF. The CDR3 DNA follows: TGTGCCAGCAGCCAAGATCGGGTGACCCAGTACTTC.

This clone was seen only once. V usage is TRBV28 and J usage is TRBJ1-1, with D unclear. CDR3 size: 15 residues. Deletions cut 10 bases from V and 4 bases from J, with 22 bases between. Germline V CDR1 and CDR2: MDHEN, SYDVKM. The CDR3 region has the DNA TGTGCCACCAAATCTATCCGGGTGCGGGGCACTGAAGCTTTCTTT. It encodes CATKSIRVRGTEAFF. The full variable domain, its missing parts supplied by reference TRBV28 and TRBJ1-1, is DVKVTQSSRYLVKRTGEKVFLECVQDMDHENMFWYRQDPGLGLRLIYFSYDVKMKEKGDIPEGYSVSREKKERFSLILESASTNQTSMYLCATKSIRVRGTEAFFGQGTRLTVV.

This clone has a single count. V and J are TRBV11-2 and TRBJ1-1, with 11 bases aligning to TRBD1. The length of the CDR3 is 15 residues. J gave up 6 bases and V 5 bases, and 8 bases lay outside the gene matches. From germline, CDR1 is SGHAT and CDR2 FQNNGV. The CDR3 bases are TGTGCCAGCAGCCCGGACAGGGGGCAGGGCCCTGAAGCTTTCTTT. Translated, it gives CASSPDRGQGPEAFF.

This sequence joins TRBV4-2 and TRBJ2-1; 8 bases are a match to TRBD2. In germline, CDR1 is LGHNA, CDR2 YNFKEQ. CDR3 length: 15 residues. Trimming took 4 bases from V and 9 from J; bases not matched to a gene: 11. In DNA form, the CDR3 reads TGTGCCAGCAGCCCTTTGGGTAGCGGGACGGGTGAGCAGTTCTTC. Its protein is CASSPLGSGTGEQFF.